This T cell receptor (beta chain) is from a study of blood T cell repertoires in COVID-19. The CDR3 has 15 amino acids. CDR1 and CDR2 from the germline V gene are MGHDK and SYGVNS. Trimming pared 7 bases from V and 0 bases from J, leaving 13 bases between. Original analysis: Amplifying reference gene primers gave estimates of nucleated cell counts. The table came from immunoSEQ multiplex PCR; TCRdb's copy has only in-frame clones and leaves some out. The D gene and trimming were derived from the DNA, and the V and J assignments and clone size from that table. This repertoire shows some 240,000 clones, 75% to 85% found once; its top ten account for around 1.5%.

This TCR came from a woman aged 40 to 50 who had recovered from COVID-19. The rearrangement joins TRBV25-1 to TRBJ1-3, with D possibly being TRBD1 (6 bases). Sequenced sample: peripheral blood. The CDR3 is CASTPLDSSGNTIYF. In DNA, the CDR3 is TGTGCCAGCACCCCTTTGGACAGCTCTGGAAACACCATATATTTT.